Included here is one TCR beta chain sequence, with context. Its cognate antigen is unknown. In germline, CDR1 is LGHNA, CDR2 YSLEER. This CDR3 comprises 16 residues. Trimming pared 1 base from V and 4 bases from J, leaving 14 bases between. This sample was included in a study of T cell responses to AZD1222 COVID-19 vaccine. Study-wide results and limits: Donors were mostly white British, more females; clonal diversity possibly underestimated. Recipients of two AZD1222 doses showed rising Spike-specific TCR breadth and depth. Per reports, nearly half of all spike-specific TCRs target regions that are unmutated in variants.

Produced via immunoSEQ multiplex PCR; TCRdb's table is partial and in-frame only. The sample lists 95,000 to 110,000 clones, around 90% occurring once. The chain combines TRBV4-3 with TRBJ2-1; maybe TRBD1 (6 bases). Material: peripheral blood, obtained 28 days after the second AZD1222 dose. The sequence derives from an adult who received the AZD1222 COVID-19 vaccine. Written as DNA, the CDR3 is TGCGCCAGCAGCCAAGCTGACCGGGACAAGTACAATGAGCAGTTCTTC. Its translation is CASSQADRDKYNEQFF.